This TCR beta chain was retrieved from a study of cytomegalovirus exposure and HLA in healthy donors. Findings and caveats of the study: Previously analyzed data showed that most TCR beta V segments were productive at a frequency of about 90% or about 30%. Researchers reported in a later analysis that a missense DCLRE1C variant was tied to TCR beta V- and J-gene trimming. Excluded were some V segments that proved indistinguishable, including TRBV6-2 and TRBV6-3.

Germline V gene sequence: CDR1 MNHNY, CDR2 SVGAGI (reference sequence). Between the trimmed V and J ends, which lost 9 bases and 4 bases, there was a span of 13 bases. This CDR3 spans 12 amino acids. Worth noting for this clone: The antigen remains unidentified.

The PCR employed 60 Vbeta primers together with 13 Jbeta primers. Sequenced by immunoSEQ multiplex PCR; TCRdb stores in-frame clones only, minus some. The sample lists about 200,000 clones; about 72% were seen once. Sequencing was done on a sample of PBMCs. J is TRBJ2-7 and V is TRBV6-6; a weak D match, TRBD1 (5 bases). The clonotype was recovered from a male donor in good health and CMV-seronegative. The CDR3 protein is CASSQGMYEQYF. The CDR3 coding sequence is TGTGCCAGTAGCCAGGGAATGTACGAGCAGTACTTC.